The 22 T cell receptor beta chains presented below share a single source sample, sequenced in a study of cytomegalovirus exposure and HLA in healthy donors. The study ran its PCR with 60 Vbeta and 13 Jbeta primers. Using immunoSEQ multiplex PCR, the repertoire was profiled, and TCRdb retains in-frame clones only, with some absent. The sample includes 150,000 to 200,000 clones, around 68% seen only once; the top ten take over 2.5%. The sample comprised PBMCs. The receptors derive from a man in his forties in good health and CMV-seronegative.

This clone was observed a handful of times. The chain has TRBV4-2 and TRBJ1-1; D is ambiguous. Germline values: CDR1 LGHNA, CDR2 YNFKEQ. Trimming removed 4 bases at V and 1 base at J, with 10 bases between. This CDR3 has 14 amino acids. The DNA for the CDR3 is TGTGCCAGCAGCCCACCGAGGAGGAACACTGAAGCTTTCTTT. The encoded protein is CASSPPRRNTEAFF.

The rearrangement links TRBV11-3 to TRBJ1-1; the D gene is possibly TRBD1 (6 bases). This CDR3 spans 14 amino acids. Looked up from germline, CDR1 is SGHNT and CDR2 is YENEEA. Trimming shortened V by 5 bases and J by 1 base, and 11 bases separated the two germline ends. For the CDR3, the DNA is TGTGCCAGCAGCCGCGGACAGTCGAACACTGAAGCTTTCTTT. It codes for CASSRGQSNTEAFF.

This chain's CDR3 is CASTGSYTGELFF. CDR3 bases: TGTGCCAGCACGGGGTCGTACACCGGGGAGCTGTTTTTT. V gene TRBV2 combines with J gene TRBJ2-2; a weak D match, TRBD2 (5 bases). The CDR3 covers 13 residues. With 7 bases removed from V and 3 bases from J, the gap between germline ends came to 9 bases. Germline CDR1 is SNHLY and CDR2 is FYNNEI.

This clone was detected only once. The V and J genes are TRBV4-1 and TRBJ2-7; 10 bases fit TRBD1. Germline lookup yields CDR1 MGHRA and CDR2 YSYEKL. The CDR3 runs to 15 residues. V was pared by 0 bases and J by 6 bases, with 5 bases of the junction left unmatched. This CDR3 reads CASSQEWDRGIEQYF. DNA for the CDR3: TGCGCCAGCAGCCAAGAATGGGACAGGGGCATCGAGCAGTACTTC.

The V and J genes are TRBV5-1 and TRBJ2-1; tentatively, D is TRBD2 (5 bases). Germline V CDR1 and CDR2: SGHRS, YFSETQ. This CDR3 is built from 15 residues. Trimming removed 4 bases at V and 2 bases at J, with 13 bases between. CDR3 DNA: TGCGCCAGCAGCGGACCCGAGGGAGCCTACAATGAGCAGTTCTTC. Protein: CASSGPEGAYNEQFF. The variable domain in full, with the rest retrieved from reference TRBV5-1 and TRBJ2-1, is KAGVTQTPRYLIKTRGQQVTLSCSPISGHRSVSWYQQTPGQGLQFLFEYFSETQRNKGNFPGRFSGRQFSNSRSEMNVSTLELGDSALYLCASSGPEGAYNEQFFGPGTRLTVL.

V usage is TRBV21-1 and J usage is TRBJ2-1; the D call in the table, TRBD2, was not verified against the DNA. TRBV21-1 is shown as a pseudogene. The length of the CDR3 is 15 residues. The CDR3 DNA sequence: TGTGCCAGCAGCAAAGGTGCTAGCGAAAGGAATGAGCAGTTCTTC. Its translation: CASSKGASERNEQFF.

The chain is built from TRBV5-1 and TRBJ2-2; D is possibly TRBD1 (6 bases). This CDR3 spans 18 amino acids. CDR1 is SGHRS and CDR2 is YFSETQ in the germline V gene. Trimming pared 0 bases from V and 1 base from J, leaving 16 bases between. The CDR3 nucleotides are TGCGCCAGCAGCTTGGAGGGGACACCGAACCAGAACACCGGGGAGCTGTTTTTT. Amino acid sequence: CASSLEGTPNQNTGELFF.

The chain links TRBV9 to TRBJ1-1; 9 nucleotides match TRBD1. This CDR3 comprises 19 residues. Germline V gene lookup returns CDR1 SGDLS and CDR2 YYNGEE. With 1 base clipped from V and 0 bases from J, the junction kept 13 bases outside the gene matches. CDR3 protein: CASSVSLPQGALMNTEAFF. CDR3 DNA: TGTGCCAGCAGCGTATCCCTTCCACAGGGGGCACTCATGAACACTGAAGCTTTCTTT.

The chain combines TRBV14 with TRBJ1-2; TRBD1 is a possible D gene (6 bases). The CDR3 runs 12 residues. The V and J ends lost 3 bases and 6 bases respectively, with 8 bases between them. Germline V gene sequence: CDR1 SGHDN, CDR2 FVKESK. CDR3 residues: CASSQNRDGYTF. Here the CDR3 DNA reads TGTGCCAGCAGCCAGAACAGGGATGGCTACACCTTC.

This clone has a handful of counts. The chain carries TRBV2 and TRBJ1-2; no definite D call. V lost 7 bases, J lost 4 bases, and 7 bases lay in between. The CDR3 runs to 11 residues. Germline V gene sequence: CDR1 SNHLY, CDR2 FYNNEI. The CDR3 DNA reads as TGTGCCAGCAACGGGTTCTATGGCTACACCTTC. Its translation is CASNGFYGYTF.

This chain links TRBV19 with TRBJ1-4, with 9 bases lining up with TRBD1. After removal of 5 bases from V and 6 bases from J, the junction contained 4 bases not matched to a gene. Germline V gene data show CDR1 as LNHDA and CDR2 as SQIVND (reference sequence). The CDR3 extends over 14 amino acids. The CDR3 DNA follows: TGTGCCAGTAGTCCGGGACAGGGACATGAAAAACTGTTTTTT. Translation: CASSPGQGHEKLFF.

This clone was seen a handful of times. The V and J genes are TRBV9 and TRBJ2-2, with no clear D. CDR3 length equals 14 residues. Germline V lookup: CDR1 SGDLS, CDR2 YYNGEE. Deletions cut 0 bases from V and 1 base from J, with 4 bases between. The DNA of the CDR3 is TGTGCCAGCAGCGTAGTAATGAACACCGGGGAGCTGTTTTTT. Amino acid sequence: CASSVVMNTGELFF.

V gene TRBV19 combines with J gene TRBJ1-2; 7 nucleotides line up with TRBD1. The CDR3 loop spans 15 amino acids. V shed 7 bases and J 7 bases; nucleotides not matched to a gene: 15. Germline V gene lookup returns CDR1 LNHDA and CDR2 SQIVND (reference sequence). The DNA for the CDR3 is TGTGCCAGTACCGACTCACAGGGGAACTGGAGTGGCTACACCTTC. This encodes CASTDSQGNWSGYTF.

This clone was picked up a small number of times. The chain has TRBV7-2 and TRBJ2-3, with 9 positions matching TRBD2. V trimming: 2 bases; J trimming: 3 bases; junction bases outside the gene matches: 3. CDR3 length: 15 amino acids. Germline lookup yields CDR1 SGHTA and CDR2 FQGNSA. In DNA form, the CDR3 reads TGTGCCAGCAGCTTAACGGCGGGAGGGACAGATACGCAGTATTTT. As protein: CASSLTAGGTDTQYF.

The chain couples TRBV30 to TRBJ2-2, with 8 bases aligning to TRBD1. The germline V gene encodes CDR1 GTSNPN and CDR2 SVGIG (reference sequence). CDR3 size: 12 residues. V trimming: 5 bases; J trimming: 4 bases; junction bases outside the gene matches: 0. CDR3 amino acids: CAWGQGTGELFF. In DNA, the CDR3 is TGTGCCTGGGGACAGGGCACCGGGGAGCTGTTTTTT.

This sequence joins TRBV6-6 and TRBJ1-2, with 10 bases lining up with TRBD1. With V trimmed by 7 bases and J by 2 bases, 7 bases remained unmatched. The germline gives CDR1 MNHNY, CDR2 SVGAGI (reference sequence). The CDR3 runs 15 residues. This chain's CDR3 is CASTLQGQGNYGYTF. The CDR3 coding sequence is TGTGCCAGCACCTTGCAGGGACAGGGGAACTATGGCTACACCTTC.

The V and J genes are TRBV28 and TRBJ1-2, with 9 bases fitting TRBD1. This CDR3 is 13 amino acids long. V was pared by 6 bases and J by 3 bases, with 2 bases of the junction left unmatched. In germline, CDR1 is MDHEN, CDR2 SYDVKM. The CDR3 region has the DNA TGTGCCAGCAGACGGACAGGGGACTATGGCTACACCTTC. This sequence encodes CASRRTGDYGYTF.

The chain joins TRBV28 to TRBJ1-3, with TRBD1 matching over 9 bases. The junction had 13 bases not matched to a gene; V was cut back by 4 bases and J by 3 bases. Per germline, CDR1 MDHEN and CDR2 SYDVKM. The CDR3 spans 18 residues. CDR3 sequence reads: CASSSATGGLKFGNTIYF. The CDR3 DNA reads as TGTGCCAGCAGTTCAGCGACAGGGGGTCTCAAGTTTGGAAACACCATATATTTT. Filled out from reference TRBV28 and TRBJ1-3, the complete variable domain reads DVKVTQSSRYLVKRTGEKVFLECVQDMDHENMFWYRQDPGLGLRLIYFSYDVKMKEKGDIPEGYSVSREKKERFSLILESASTNQTSMYLCASSSATGGLKFGNTIYFGEGSWLTVV.

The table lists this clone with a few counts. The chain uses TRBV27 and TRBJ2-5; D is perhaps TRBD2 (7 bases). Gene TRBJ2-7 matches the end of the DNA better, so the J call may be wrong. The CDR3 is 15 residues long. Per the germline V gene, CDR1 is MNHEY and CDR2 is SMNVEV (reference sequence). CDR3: CASSFSGGPTYEQYF. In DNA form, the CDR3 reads TGTGCCAGCAGTTTTTCGGGGGGCCCGACGTACGAGCAGTACTTC.

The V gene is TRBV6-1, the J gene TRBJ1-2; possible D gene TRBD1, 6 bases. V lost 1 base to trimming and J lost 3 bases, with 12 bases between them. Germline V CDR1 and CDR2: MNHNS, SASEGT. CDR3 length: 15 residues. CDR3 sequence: CASSEDRDEYYGYTF. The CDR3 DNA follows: TGTGCCAGCAGTGAAGACAGGGATGAATACTATGGCTACACCTTC.

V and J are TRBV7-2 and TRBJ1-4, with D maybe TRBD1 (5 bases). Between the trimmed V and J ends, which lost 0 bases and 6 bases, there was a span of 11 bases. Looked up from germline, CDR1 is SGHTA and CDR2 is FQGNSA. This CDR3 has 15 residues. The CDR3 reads CASSLAGRVDEKLFF. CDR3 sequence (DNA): TGTGCCAGCAGCTTAGCTGGCAGGGTCGATGAAAAACTGTTTTTT.

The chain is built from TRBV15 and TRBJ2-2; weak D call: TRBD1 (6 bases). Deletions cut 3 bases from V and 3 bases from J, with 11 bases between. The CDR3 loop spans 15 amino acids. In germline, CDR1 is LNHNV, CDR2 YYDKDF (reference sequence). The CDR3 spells CATSSGQLYTGELFF. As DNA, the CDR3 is TGTGCCACCAGCAGCGGACAGCTATACACCGGGGAGCTGTTTTTT.